What follows are 19 T cell receptor beta chains derived from one specimen sequenced in a study of cytomegalovirus exposure and HLA in healthy donors (dated by TCRdb to 2017 to 2019). Libraries came from the immunoSEQ multiplex PCR assay. For the multiplex PCR, a mixture combining 60 forward primers for TCR Vbeta segments and 13 reverse primers for TCR Jbeta segments was used. TCRdb holds this immuneACCESS table with in-frame rearrangements only. Some clones are missing; in checked studies, unresolved V genes explain under half, and the rest has no known cause. The sample table holds 170,000 or so clones, of which around 80% were seen once. Roughly 5.2% of the sample goes to the ten largest clones. Material: PBMCs. All receptors come from a man aged 18 to 29 in good health and CMV-seronegative.

The chain combines TRBV2 with TRBJ2-3; the D gene is possibly TRBD1 (6 bases). CDR3 size: 14 residues. Germline V gene sequence: CDR1 SNHLY, CDR2 FYNNEI. Trimming removed 6 bases at V and 6 bases at J, with 16 bases between. The chain's CDR3 is CASRGAGLFDTQYF. The CDR3 coding sequence is TGTGCCAGCAGGGGGGCCGGACTCTTTGATACGCAGTATTTT.

Note on this clone: Other DNA variants within this sample encode the same CDR3. The chain employs TRBV19 and TRBJ2-3; tentative D call: TRBD1 (6 bases). The germline CDR1 and CDR2 sequences are LNHDA and SQIVND (reference sequence). V lost 3 bases to trimming and J lost 3 bases, with 13 bases between them. The CDR3 contains 15 residues. The CDR3 is CASSITGWGTDTQYF. CDR3 nucleotides: TGTGCCAGTAGTATTACAGGGTGGGGAACAGATACGCAGTATTTT.

The chain combines TRBV27 with TRBJ1-2, with D possibly TRBD1 on 5 matching bases. Germline V CDR1 and CDR2: MNHEY, SMNVEV (reference sequence). V dropped 5 bases and J dropped 4 bases, with 11 bases sitting between them. The CDR3 totals 13 residues. In DNA, the CDR3 is TGTGCCAGCAGTGGTGGGACTAGCTATGGCTACACCTTC. It encodes CASSGGTSYGYTF.

The chain combines TRBV10-2 with TRBJ2-7, with D possibly being TRBD2 (5 bases). The V and J ends lost 3 bases and 2 bases respectively, with 11 bases between them. Looked up from germline, CDR1 is WSHSY and CDR2 is SAAADI. The CDR3 consists of 14 residues. CDR3 nucleotide sequence: TGCGCCAGCAGTGATCGAGCGGACCCCTACGAGCAGTACTTC. It specifies CASSDRADPYEQYF.

This clone was detected once. The genes are TRBV28 and TRBJ2-7; tentative D call: TRBD2 (5 bases). The CDR3 spans 13 residues. V was shortened by 7 bases and J by 2 bases, with 12 bases between the two germline ends. Germline lookup yields CDR1 MDHEN and CDR2 SYDVKM. The CDR3 coding sequence is TGTGCCAGCACTCCTACGGGGACCTACGAGCAGTACTTC. Translated, it gives CASTPTGTYEQYF.

This clone was detected once. The chain employs TRBV23-1 and TRBJ1-4, with D unresolved. TRBV23-1 is identified as an open reading frame with a role that is uncertain. The CDR3 runs to 18 residues. V dropped 2 bases and J dropped 6 bases, with 22 bases sitting between them. The CDR3 DNA reads TGCGCCAGCAGTCAACCTAAACAACAGTGGACTTGTGATGAAAAACTGTTTTTT. This sequence encodes CASSQPKQQWTCDEKLFF.

The chain links TRBV4-1 to TRBJ2-1; 7 nucleotides match TRBD1. This CDR3 has 15 amino acids. J gave up 5 bases and V 4 bases, and 8 bases lay outside the gene matches. The germline V gene has CDR1 MGHRA and CDR2 YSYEKL. The DNA for the CDR3 is TGCGCCAGCAGCCTCTCAAGGGGGACAGACAATGAGCAGTTCTTC. It codes for CASSLSRGTDNEQFF.

This sequence joins TRBV5-6 and TRBJ2-5; weak D call: TRBD1 (5 bases). V lost 1 base and J 5 bases, leaving 18 bases between the germline ends. The CDR3 is made up of 16 amino acids. CDR1 is SGHDT and CDR2 is YYEEEE in the germline V gene. The chain's CDR3 is CASSLWTMGSRETQYF. In nucleotides, the CDR3 is TGTGCCAGCAGCTTGTGGACAATGGGATCCCGGGAGACCCAGTACTTC.

The J gene is TRBJ2-7, the V gene TRBV7-3; D is uncertain. CDR3 length equals 16 residues. Trimming pared 1 base from V and 5 bases from J, leaving 18 bases between. CDR1 is SGHTA, CDR2 FQGTGA, per germline. CDR3 DNA sequence: TGTGCCAGCAGCTTAAGGTTGTCCATGTTCGAGGACGAGCAGTACTTC. It codes for CASSLRLSMFEDEQYF.

This chain joins TRBV25-1 and TRBJ1-6; D is undetermined. The CDR3 consists of 13 residues. Trimming left V 4 bases short and J 7 bases short, with 8 bases between. Per germline, CDR1 MGHDK and CDR2 SYGVNS. The CDR3 nucleotides read TGTGCCAGCAGTGTCCACGAGAATTCACCCCTCCACTTT. Translating it yields CASSVHENSPLHF.

The chain joins TRBV6-1 to TRBJ1-5; the D is unclear. The ends were cut back, 2 bases at V and 2 bases at J, with 4 bases in the middle. This CDR3 spans 13 amino acids. Germline CDR1 reads MNHNS; CDR2 reads SASEGT. The CDR3 loop reads CASSEIGNQPQHF. CDR3 coding DNA: TGTGCCAGCAGTGAAATAGGCAATCAGCCCCAGCATTTT.

The chain has TRBV6-5 and TRBJ2-5, with 11 bases identical to TRBD2. CDR1 is MNHEY and CDR2 is SVGAGI in the germline V gene. V lost 5 bases and J lost 2; bases outside the gene matches: 4. CDR3 length: 15 residues. CDR3 region: CASSPRLAGQETQYF. CDR3 DNA: TGTGCCAGCAGTCCTCGACTAGCGGGACAAGAGACCCAGTACTTC.

This clone has just a few counts. The CDR3 DNA follows: TGTGCCAGCAGTATATCCAGGGTTAGCTATGGCTACACCTTC. Residues: CASSISRVSYGYTF. The rearrangement joins TRBV28 to TRBJ1-2; possible D gene TRBD1, 5 bases. CDR3 length: 14 residues. V was clipped by 5 bases and J by 4 bases, with 14 bases between them. Germline loops: CDR1 MDHEN, CDR2 SYDVKM.

The chain combines TRBV4-1 with TRBJ2-3; maybe TRBD2 (5 bases). V gave up 2 bases and J gave up 1 base, with 31 bases separating them. Germline CDR1 MGHRA, CDR2 YSYEKL. The CDR3 spans 22 residues. The CDR3 sequence is CASSQPALDSRKHSGRTDTQYF. CDR3 nucleotide sequence: TGCGCCAGCAGCCAACCCGCTCTGGACTCTCGTAAACATAGTGGACGCACAGATACGCAGTATTTT.

This rearrangement joins TRBV5-6 to TRBJ1-6; D not certain. V lost 0 bases and J 10 bases, leaving 26 bases between the germline ends. The germline V gene has CDR1 SGHDT and CDR2 YYEEEE. The CDR3 runs 19 residues. CDR3 region: CASSLGGPLMPSVYSPLHF. The CDR3 region has the DNA TGTGCCAGCAGCTTGGGAGGGCCCCTGATGCCTTCGGTTTACTCACCCCTCCACTTT.

This rearrangement joins TRBV5-1 to TRBJ2-1; the D gene is possibly TRBD1 (6 bases). V was pared by 1 base and J by 2 bases, with 10 bases between. There are 15 residues in the CDR3. The germline V gene has CDR1 SGHRS and CDR2 YFSETQ. DNA of the CDR3: TGCGCCAGCAGCTTGTCGGCAGGGGCCTACAATGAGCAGTTCTTC. Encoded protein: CASSLSAGAYNEQFF.

This sequence joins TRBV6-4 and TRBJ1-1, with 7 positions matching TRBD1. The germline gives CDR1 MRHNA, CDR2 SNTAGT. This CDR3 spans 13 amino acids. Losses at the gene ends were 6 bases for V and 3 bases for J; bases not matched to a gene: 4. In DNA form, the CDR3 reads TGTGCCAGCAGACGACAGGGCCACACTGAAGCTTTCTTT. It is translated as CASRRQGHTEAFF.

This clone was seen only once. J is TRBJ1-2 and V is TRBV1. TRBV1 is annotated as a pseudogene. There are 16 residues in the CDR3. The CDR3 nucleotides are TGCACCAGCAGCCAAGAACCTCCCGCGGTCTCCTATGGCTACACCTTC. It codes for CTSSQEPPAVSYGYTF.

The gene calls are TRBV9 and TRBJ1-4; 7 bases fit TRBD1. Germline V lookup: CDR1 SGDLS, CDR2 YYNGEE. There are 15 residues in the CDR3. After removal of 0 bases from V and 12 bases from J, the junction contained 11 bases not matched to a gene. The CDR3: CASSVESGGRTELFF. As DNA, the CDR3 is TGTGCCAGCAGCGTAGAGTCAGGGGGTAGGACGGAACTGTTTTTT.